These 27 T cell receptor beta chains came from one sample sequenced in a study of blood T cells in healthy people across ages. A sample-barcoded 5' primer and a J-beta primer mix were used in a second PCR of roughly 6 to 12 cycles. TCRdb analysed the 5' RACE reads with MiXCR anew, one entry per CDR3 protein. The sample consists of 700,000 or so distinct CDR3 sequences, 35% to 50% of them appearing once. Sequenced: blood. These receptors were taken from an elderly man in good health.

The J gene is TRBJ1-5, the V gene TRBV2, with no clear D. The V end was cut by 7 bases, the J end by 8 bases, with 18 bases between. The CDR3 loop spans 14 amino acids. Germline lookup yields CDR1 SNHLY and CDR2 FYNNEI. The DNA of the CDR3 is TGTGCCAGCACTGGTTATAGGGCGGTAGAGCCCCAGCATTTT. Translation gives CASTGYRAVEPQHF.

This clonotype has only a few counts. This chain joins TRBV5-1 and TRBJ2-1; no firm D call. CDR1 SGHRS and CDR2 YFSETQ come from the germline V gene. The CDR3 contains 14 residues. Trimming took 5 bases from V and 2 from J, leaving 11 bases between them. This CDR3 reads CASRGQTTYNEQFF. The CDR3 bases are TGCGCCAGCAGGGGCCAGACGACCTACAATGAGCAGTTCTTC.

The V call is TRBV20-1, the J call TRBJ1-5; D might be TRBD1 (5 bases). This CDR3 region has 16 residues. Trimming stripped 3 bases from V and 3 bases from J, with 18 bases between. CDR1 is DFQATT and CDR2 is SNEGSKA in the germline V gene (reference sequence). Here the CDR3 DNA reads TGCAGTGCTAGTTATTTTGAGGGACTCTCCAATCAGCCCCAGCATTTT. Encoded protein: CSASYFEGLSNQPQHF.

A few counts support this clonotype. J is TRBJ2-3 and V is TRBV20-1; TRBD2 agrees at 10 bases. The V segment lost 3 bases and the J segment 8 bases; nucleotides outside the gene matches: 14. In germline, CDR1 is DFQATT, CDR2 SNEGSKA (reference sequence). This CDR3 comprises 16 residues. CDR3 coding DNA: TGCAGTGCTAGGGGTGTCGTAGCGGGAGGCCGCTTTACGCAGTATTTT. This sequence encodes CSARGVVAGGRFTQYF.

This chain joins TRBV10-3 and TRBJ2-5, with a tentative D call TRBD1 (5 bases). Germline assignment: CDR1 ENHRY and CDR2 SYGVKD. The CDR3 totals 15 residues. The V gene lost 2 bases and the J gene lost 2 bases, with 12 bases spanning the gap. CDR3 sequence reads: CAISEPLGPQETQYF. DNA of the CDR3: TGTGCCATCAGTGAGCCCCTGGGGCCACAAGAGACCCAGTACTTC.

This clonotype was seen only a few times. This sequence joins TRBV9 and TRBJ1-6; TRBD1 might be the D (5 bases). CDR1 is SGDLS, CDR2 YYNGEE, per germline. V lost 3 bases and J lost 7, with 11 bases in between. The CDR3 length is 14 residues. The CDR3 here is CASSAAGGNSPLHF. As DNA, the CDR3 is TGTGCCAGCAGCGCGGCGGGGGGAAATTCACCCCTCCACTTT. The full variable domain, its missing parts supplied by reference TRBV9 and TRBJ1-6, is DSGVTQTPKHLITATGQRVTLRCSPRSGDLSVYWYQQSLDQGLQFLIQYYNGEERAKGNILERFSAQQFPDLHSELNLSSLELGDSALYFCASSAAGGNSPLHFGNGTRLTVT.

The rearrangement uses TRBV4-3 and TRBJ2-5; 10 nucleotides line up with TRBD2. Trimming at V came to 1 base and at J to 11 bases, leaving 13 bases not matched to a gene. The CDR3 totals 16 residues. In germline, CDR1 is LGHNA, CDR2 YSLEER. In DNA form, the CDR3 reads TGCGCCAGCAGCCAAGGCCTTCTAGCGGGGGCCGATGAGCAGTACTTC. This codes for CASSQGLLAGADEQYF.

The V call is TRBV15, the J call TRBJ2-3; 11 nucleotides align to TRBD2. With V trimmed by 2 bases and J by 5 bases, 6 bases remained unmatched. Looked up from germline, CDR1 is LNHNV and CDR2 is YYDKDF (reference sequence). The CDR3 spans 16 residues. In DNA, the CDR3 is TGTGCCACCAGCAGATTTAGCGGGGGGGCCGGAGATACGCAGTATTTT. Its protein product is CATSRFSGGAGDTQYF.

The chain couples TRBV3-1 to TRBJ2-7, with 12 nucleotides matching TRBD2. Germline V gene data show CDR1 as LGHDT and CDR2 as YNNKEL (reference sequence). J lost 7 bases, V lost 4 bases, and 14 bases had no gene match. The CDR3 has 17 amino acids. The chain's CDR3 is CASSRLAGDYPDNEQYF. CDR3 nucleotides: TGTGCCAGCAGCCGACTAGCGGGAGATTATCCAGACAATGAGCAGTACTTC.

The chain links TRBV6-1 to TRBJ2-1; D is unresolved. The CDR3 is 13 residues long. Germline V gene data show CDR1 as MNHNS and CDR2 as SASEGT. Trimming cost V 6 bases and J 4 bases, with 10 bases left between them. CDR3 DNA sequence: TGTGCCAGCAGGCCTACAGAATACAATGAGCAGTTCTTC. It specifies CASRPTEYNEQFF.

This clonotype came up many times. The chain's CDR3 is CSVEGSRNTQYF. Here the CDR3 DNA reads TGCAGCGTTGAAGGTTCTCGAAATACCCAGTACTTC. This sequence joins TRBV29-1 and TRBJ2-5; D unresolved. The ends were cut back, 1 base at V and 8 bases at J, with 11 bases in the middle. Germline CDR1 SQVTM, CDR2 ANQGSEA. CDR3 length: 12 amino acids. Full variable domain (outside the CDR3, taken from reference TRBV29-1 and TRBJ2-5): SAVISQKPSRDICQRGTSLTIQCQVDSQVTMMFWYRQQPGQSLTLIATANQGSEATYESGFVIDKFPISRPNLTFSTLTVSNMSPEDSSIYLCSVEGSRNTQYFGPGTRLLVL.

This rearrangement joins TRBV20-1 to TRBJ1-2, with 7 bases identical to TRBD1. CDR3 length: 11 residues. Losses at the gene ends were 6 bases for V and 7 bases for J; bases not matched to a gene: 5. The V gene's germline CDR1 is DFQATT and CDR2 SNEGSKA (reference sequence). The CDR3 sequence is CSAPTGSGYTF. CDR3 bases: TGCAGTGCACCGACAGGGTCTGGCTACACCTTC.

This clonotype turned up a few times. The rearrangement uses TRBV6-2 or TRBV6-3 and TRBJ2-1, with TRBD2 as a possible D gene (6 bases). Germline V lookup: CDR1 MNHEY, CDR2 SVGEGT. V gave up 4 bases and J gave up 0 bases, with 13 bases separating them. The CDR3 sequence is 16 residues long. As DNA, the CDR3 is TGTGCCAGCAGTTCCTGGGACGGGAGCTCCTACAATGAGCAGTTCTTC. Translation: CASSSWDGSSYNEQFF.

The CDR3: CASSSAGQETQYF. The DNA of the CDR3 is TGTGCCAGCAGCAGTGCTGGCCAAGAGACCCAGTACTTC. V and J are TRBV7-8 and TRBJ2-5; no clear D gene. The CDR3 length is 13 residues. From germline, CDR1 is SGHVS and CDR2 FQNEAQ. V shed 5 bases and J shed 1 base, with 8 bases lying between them.

As regards this clonotype: This may stem from a read error, because a much larger clone lies one nucleotide away. The chain employs TRBV6-2 or TRBV6-3 and TRBJ1-1; a weak D match, TRBD1 (5 bases). The germline V gene encodes CDR1 MNHEY and CDR2 SVGEGT. The CDR3 extends over 11 amino acids. The CDR3 spells CANSTGTRAFF. The CDR3 DNA reads TGTGCCAACAGTACCGGGACGCGGGCTTTCTTT.

The chain links TRBV5-5 to TRBJ2-3; 12 nucleotides match TRBD2. Germline trimming cut 6 bases from V and 2 bases from J; bases unmatched to any gene: 10. CDR3 length: 17 amino acids. Germline V lookup: CDR1 SGHKS, CDR2 YYEKEE (reference sequence). The DNA for the CDR3 is TGTGCCAGCACCCCGGATGGACTAGCGGGGAACACAGATACGCAGTATTTT. Translating it yields CASTPDGLAGNTDTQYF.

A few counts support this clonotype. J is TRBJ2-1 and V is TRBV12-3 or TRBV12-4; maybe TRBD1 (6 bases). The CDR3 covers 14 residues. V lost 5 bases to trimming and J lost 7 bases, with 15 bases between them. Here the CDR3 reads CASSGQSSWNEQFF. In nucleotides, the CDR3 is TGTGCCAGCAGTGGACAGTCATCGTGGAATGAGCAGTTCTTC.

In its sample, this clonotype was seen a few times. The gene calls are TRBV27 and TRBJ2-7; 12 nucleotides match TRBD2. CDR1 MNHEY and CDR2 SMNVEV come from the germline V gene (reference sequence). The V segment lost 5 bases and the J segment 2 bases; nucleotides outside the gene matches: 7. CDR3 length: 16 amino acids. The CDR3 DNA reads TGTGCCAGCAGTCCACAGACTAGCGGGAGCCCCTACGAGCAGTACTTC. Amino acid sequence: CASSPQTSGSPYEQYF.

About this clonotype: Possible read error: a much larger clone is one base away. The chain recombines TRBV24-1 with TRBJ2-1, with 9 bases lining up with TRBD2. The CDR3 sequence is 16 residues long. Germline V gives CDR1 KGHDR, CDR2 SFDVKD. CDR3 sequence (DNA): TGTCCCACCAGTGAGGGGCCGGGACTAGCAGACAATGAGCAGTTCTTC. It codes for CPTSEGPGLADNEQFF.

The genes are TRBV12-3 or TRBV12-4 and TRBJ1-1; D might be TRBD1 (5 bases). V lost 5 bases, J lost 2 bases, and 12 bases lay in between. The CDR3 is 14 residues long. CDR3 sequence: CASSRAGSNTEAFF. The CDR3 bases are TGTGCCAGCAGTAGGGCAGGGAGTAACACTGAAGCTTTCTTT.

V usage is TRBV18 and J usage is TRBJ1-1; no clear D gene. The germline V gene encodes CDR1 KGHSH and CDR2 LQKENI. CDR3 length: 13 amino acids. V was trimmed by 9 bases and J by 4 bases, leaving 15 bases between them. The CDR3, as DNA: TGTGCCAGTTCCGAGGGCCAGGTCACTGAAGCTTTCTTT. Amino acid sequence: CASSEGQVTEAFF.

This clonotype was seen many times. CDR3 bases: TGTGCCAGCAGCTTAGACGCAGTAAGGGAGCAGTACTTC. This translates into CASSLDAVREQYF. This rearrangement joins TRBV7-2 to TRBJ2-7; no firm D call. The V end lost 1 base, the J end lost 7 bases, and 11 bases lay between the germline ends. Germline CDR1 SGHTA, CDR2 FQGNSA. The CDR3 runs 13 residues.

This clonotype appeared once. The genes are TRBV20-1 and TRBJ2-5; D tentatively fits TRBD1 or TRBD2 (6 bases each). The end of the DNA fits TRBJ2-1 better, so the J call may be wrong. The germline V gene has CDR1 DFQATT and CDR2 SNEGSKA (reference sequence). The CDR3 is 17 residues long. The CDR3, as DNA: TGCAGTGCTAGAGATATAGGTGGGAGGATGGGACAAGAGACCCAGTTCTTC. This codes for CSARDIGGRMGQETQFF.

V is TRBV20-1 and J is TRBJ2-3; 7 positions agree with TRBD1. The trim removed 1 base at V and 0 bases at J, leaving 4 bases unmatched. There are 15 residues in the CDR3. Germline-derived CDR1 and CDR2 are DFQATT and SNEGSKA (reference sequence). Here the CDR3 reads CSARGQGVSTDTQYF. In DNA form, the CDR3 reads TGCAGTGCTAGAGGACAGGGAGTAAGCACAGATACGCAGTATTTT.

This chain joins TRBV11-2 and TRBJ1-5; D gene uncertain. The V end lost 0 bases, the J end lost 6 bases, and 6 bases lay between the germline ends. The CDR3 has 13 amino acids. CDR1 and CDR2 from the germline V gene are SGHAT and FQNNGV. CDR3 loop: CASSLEMFQPQHF. CDR3 coding DNA: TGTGCCAGCAGCTTAGAAATGTTTCAGCCCCAGCATTTT. The full variable domain, its missing parts supplied by reference TRBV11-2 and TRBJ1-5, is EAGVAQSPRYKIIEKRQSVAFWCNPISGHATLYWYQQILGQGPKLLIQFQNNGVVDDSQLPKDRFSAERLKGVDSTLKIQPAKLEDSAVYLCASSLEMFQPQHFGDGTRLSIL.

This clonotype was counted a few times. V usage is TRBV20-1 and J usage is TRBJ2-7, with 11 bases lining up with TRBD2. Germline V gene sequence: CDR1 DFQATT, CDR2 SNEGSKA (reference sequence). Trimming at V came to 4 bases and at J to 4 bases, leaving 3 bases not matched to a gene. This CDR3 comprises 13 residues. CDR3 sequence: CSAIAGGPYEQYF. The CDR3 bases are TGCAGTGCTATAGCGGGAGGGCCGTACGAGCAGTACTTC.

This clonotype was counted only a few times. The chain carries TRBV2 and TRBJ1-4; the D is unclear. The germline V gene has CDR1 SNHLY and CDR2 FYNNEI. V was cut by 7 bases and J by 8 bases, with 14 bases left in between. The CDR3 has 13 residues. CDR3 amino acids: CASTNLAPEKLFF. CDR3 coding DNA: TGTGCCAGCACAAACCTGGCCCCGGAAAAACTGTTTTTT.